This entry describes one TCR beta chain. The target antigen is unknown. One end of the junction varies from germline; a read error may be responsible. Primers used in a second PCR of roughly 6 to 11 cycles were a sample-barcoded 5' primer and a J-beta primer mix. TCRdb re-derived calls from the 5' RACE reads in MiXCR, one entry per CDR3 protein. The sample carries hundreds of thousands of distinct CDR3 sequences, more than 40% recorded once. The data belong to a study of blood T cells in healthy people across ages. The study drew donors from healthy Caucasian individuals in Russia aged roughly 6 to 90. Overall study findings and caveats: Higher diversity and more naive CD4+ cells were features of long-lived donors, compared to aged donors.

CDR3 length: 15 residues. The germline gives CDR1 SGHDT, CDR2 YYEEEE. The sample consisted of blood. This rearrangement joins TRBV5-6 to TRBJ2-1; TRBD1 agrees at 8 bases. This receptor was obtained from a woman aged 55 to 70 in good health. CDR3 bases: TGTGCCGGCAGCTCGTCGGGACAGGTCTACAATGAGCAGTTCTTC. This codes for CAGSSSGQVYNEQFF.